This passage covers 20 T cell receptor beta chains from one sample sequenced in a study of blood T cell repertoires in COVID-19. Sequencing was performed with immunoSEQ multiplex PCR; in TCRdb, only in-frame clones are kept and a portion is missing. Here the sample spans 110,000 to 150,000 clones, around three quarters being singletons. The sample comprised peripheral blood. The receptors here all came from a man between 60 and 75 years old with acute or convalescent COVID-19.

The rearrangement joins TRBV7-9 to TRBJ2-5, with 9 bases aligning to TRBD1. With V trimmed by 5 bases and J by 5 bases, 6 bases remained unmatched. The germline gives CDR1 SEHNR, CDR2 FQNEAQ (reference sequence). There are 14 residues in the CDR3. CDR3 sequence reads: CASSPGTGWETQYF. In DNA form, the CDR3 reads TGTGCCAGCAGCCCCGGGACAGGGTGGGAGACCCAGTACTTC.

V is TRBV6-1 and J is TRBJ2-6; the D is unclear. Deletions cut 2 bases from V and 5 bases from J, with 10 bases between. This CDR3 contains 15 residues. CDR1 and CDR2 from the germline V gene are MNHNS and SASEGT. CDR3 nucleotides: TGTGCCAGCAGTGAAACAGTTTCGTGGGCCAACGTCCTGACTTTC. It is translated as CASSETVSWANVLTF.

This rearrangement joins TRBV30 to TRBJ2-3; the D gene is possibly TRBD2 (5 bases). This CDR3 has 13 amino acids. Looked up from germline, CDR1 is GTSNPN and CDR2 is SVGIG (reference sequence). CDR3 residues: CALGSDWADTQYF. The CDR3 DNA sequence: TGTGCGCTTGGGAGCGACTGGGCAGATACGCAGTATTTT.

CDR3 residues: CASRPGLAGGTNTGELFF. The DNA of the CDR3 is TGTGCCAGCAGGCCGGGACTAGCGGGAGGGACGAACACCGGGGAGCTGTTTTTT. The chain uses TRBV27 and TRBJ2-2, with 16 bases fitting TRBD2. Germline assignment: CDR1 MNHEY and CDR2 SMNVEV (reference sequence). This CDR3 is built from 18 residues. With 6 bases clipped from V and 0 bases from J, the junction kept 4 bases outside the gene matches.

The chain links TRBV7-7 to TRBJ2-1; 9 bases match TRBD1. The CDR3 is 14 residues long. CDR1 is SSHAT and CDR2 is FNYEAQ in the germline V gene (reference sequence). Unmatched junction bases numbered 4, after V lost 5 bases and J lost 5 bases. CDR3 residues: CASSLGTGHNEQFF. The CDR3 DNA is TGTGCCAGCAGCCTCGGGACAGGGCACAATGAGCAGTTCTTC.

This clone has ten or more counts. The J gene is TRBJ1-3, the V gene TRBV3-1 (or the pseudogene TRBV3-2); D not resolved. Germline values: CDR1 LGHDT, CDR2 YNNKEL (reference sequence). The length of the CDR3 is 15 residues. V was trimmed by 4 bases and J by 0 bases, leaving 10 bases between them. In nucleotides, the CDR3 is TGTGCCAGCAGCCGGCGACTGGGCTCTGGAAACACCATATATTTT. This translates into CASSRRLGSGNTIYF.

The chain carries TRBV19 and TRBJ2-3, with 7 bases matching TRBD2. Per germline, CDR1 LNHDA and CDR2 SQIVND (reference sequence). This CDR3 region has 16 residues. The V gene end was trimmed by 4 bases and the J gene end by 7 bases; junction bases not matched to a gene: 14. CDR3 in DNA: TGTGCCAGTAGTACCCGACTAAGCGGGACCCTCTATACGCAGTATTTT. Encoded protein: CASSTRLSGTLYTQYF.

This sequence joins TRBV5-6 and TRBJ1-6; no clear D. The CDR3 is 15 residues long. Trimming pared 2 bases from V and 2 bases from J, leaving 8 bases between. Germline assignment: CDR1 SGHDT and CDR2 YYEEEE. The CDR3 DNA sequence: TGTGCCAGCAGCTTAAGTGAGGCCTATAATTCACCCCTCCACTTT. Residues: CASSLSEAYNSPLHF.

This clone was recorded only once. The chain uses TRBV18 and TRBJ2-7; TRBD1 aligns across 9 bases. In germline, CDR1 is KGHSH, CDR2 LQKENI. The CDR3 totals 14 residues. The V gene end was trimmed by 5 bases and the J gene end by 7 bases; junction bases not matched to a gene: 9. The CDR3 is CASSEYKQGAEQYF. The CDR3 DNA sequence: TGTGCCAGCTCAGAATACAAACAGGGGGCTGAGCAGTACTTC.

This chain uses TRBV19 with TRBJ1-1; D might be TRBD1 (6 bases). The CDR3 runs 15 residues. In germline, CDR1 is LNHDA, CDR2 SQIVND (reference sequence). V was cut by 5 bases and J by 0 bases, with 13 bases left in between. The CDR3 region has the DNA TGTGCCAGTAGTTTCTCAGGGGTAATGAACACTGAAGCTTTCTTT. Its translation: CASSFSGVMNTEAFF.

The genes are TRBV10-3 and TRBJ2-1, with a weak D call TRBD1 (5 bases). The CDR3 runs 13 residues. Germline lookup yields CDR1 ENHRY and CDR2 SYGVKD. V was trimmed by 6 bases and J by 8 bases, leaving 14 bases between them. CDR3 sequence reads: CAIRTVGRDEQFF. CDR3 bases: TGTGCCATCAGGACGGTGGGCAGGGATGAGCAGTTCTTC.

The chain joins TRBV7-8 to TRBJ2-7; tentatively, D is TRBD1 (5 bases). V was cut by 5 bases and J by 6 bases, with 14 bases left in between. In germline, CDR1 is SGHVS, CDR2 FQNEAQ. The CDR3 has 13 residues. The CDR3 spells CASSTLRQIEQYF. DNA of the CDR3: TGTGCCAGCAGCACCCTTAGACAGATCGAGCAGTACTTC.

The J gene is TRBJ2-1, the V gene TRBV5-1; 7 positions agree with TRBD2. CDR3 length: 12 amino acids. With V trimmed by 3 bases and J by 12 bases, 6 bases remained unmatched. The germline gives CDR1 SGHRS, CDR2 YFSETQ. This chain's CDR3 is CASSYTPGGQFF. CDR3 in DNA: TGCGCCAGCAGCTATACTCCGGGGGGGCAGTTCTTC. Looking up the rest from reference TRBV5-1 and TRBJ2-1 gives the full variable domain: KAGVTQTPRYLIKTRGQQVTLSCSPISGHRSVSWYQQTPGQGLQFLFEYFSETQRNKGNFPGRFSGRQFSNSRSEMNVSTLELGDSALYLCASSYTPGGQFFGPGTRLTVL.

This chain joins TRBV27 and TRBJ2-7; 9 positions agree with TRBD1. Losses at the gene ends were 5 bases for V and 3 bases for J; bases not matched to a gene: 8. This CDR3 is 15 amino acids long. CDR1 and CDR2 (germline): MNHEY, SMNVEV (reference sequence). The CDR3 nucleotides read TGTGCCAGCAGTGACGACAGGGGGGGGGTCTACGAGCAGTACTTC. This encodes CASSDDRGGVYEQYF.

The chain recombines TRBV28 with TRBJ2-4; D gene unclear. V lost 3 bases to trimming and J lost 0 bases, with 9 bases between them. Germline V gene data show CDR1 as MDHEN and CDR2 as SYDVKM. CDR3 length: 15 amino acids. DNA for the CDR3: TGTGCCAGCAGTTTCCGGTTTCTAGCCAAAAACATTCAGTACTTC. Translating it yields CASSFRFLAKNIQYF. Full variable domain (outside the CDR3, taken from reference TRBV28 and TRBJ2-4): DVKVTQSSRYLVKRTGEKVFLECVQDMDHENMFWYRQDPGLGLRLIYFSYDVKMKEKGDIPEGYSVSREKKERFSLILESASTNQTSMYLCASSFRFLAKNIQYFGAGTRLSVL.

V gene TRBV18 combines with J gene TRBJ1-2; no clear D gene. The CDR3 runs to 13 residues. With 4 bases removed from V and 7 bases from J, the gap between germline ends came to 13 bases. Germline CDR1 is KGHSH and CDR2 is LQKENI. CDR3 sequence reads: CASSLEPVGGYTF. For the CDR3, the DNA is TGTGCCAGCTCACTGGAGCCTGTTGGTGGCTACACCTTC.

With respect to this clone: Distinct nucleotide sequences in the sample also encode this CDR3. The rearrangement joins TRBV9 to TRBJ2-2; the match to TRBD1 covers 7 bases. After removal of 5 bases from V and 0 bases from J, the junction contained 1 base not matched to a gene. The CDR3 is made up of 14 amino acids. Germline-derived CDR1 and CDR2 are SGDLS and YYNGEE. CDR3 bases: TGTGCCAGCAGTGGACAGGCGAACACCGGGGAGCTGTTTTTT. It encodes CASSGQANTGELFF.

The CDR3 loop is CASSPFIGSSYEQYF. The CDR3 DNA reads TGTGCCAGCAGCCCCTTCATTGGGAGCTCCTACGAGCAGTACTTC. The V call is TRBV7-8, the J call TRBJ2-7, with a weak D call TRBD2 (5 bases). V was shortened by 5 bases and J by 0 bases, with 14 bases between the two germline ends. Germline CDR1 reads SGHVS; CDR2 reads FQNEAQ. The CDR3 runs 15 residues.

The chain couples TRBV7-9 to TRBJ1-1; D uncertain. CDR3 length equals 15 residues. CDR1 is SEHNR, CDR2 FQNEAQ, per germline (reference sequence). Between the trimmed V and J ends, which lost 2 bases and 0 bases, there was a span of 10 bases. The CDR3 here is CASSLTGGMNTEAFF. The CDR3 nucleotides read TGTGCCAGCAGCTTAACCGGAGGGATGAACACTGAAGCTTTCTTT.

V and J are TRBV10-3 and TRBJ1-6, with D maybe TRBD1 (5 bases). Trimming cost V 0 bases and J 11 bases, with 14 bases left between them. From germline, CDR1 is ENHRY and CDR2 SYGVKD. This CDR3 has 15 residues. CDR3 in amino acids: CAISESGRETAPLHF. DNA for the CDR3: TGTGCCATCAGTGAGTCCGGCAGGGAAACTGCACCCCTCCACTTT.